The rows below give T cell receptor beta chains drawn from one sample of a study of identical twins. TCRdb used MiXCR to reprocess the 5' RACE reads, holding one entry per CDR3 protein. Among around 250,000 distinct CDR3 sequences listed, roughly 13% were seen once. These records were also assigned to another study, of yellow fever vaccine responses in identical twins.

Sequencing was done on a sample of memory (CD45RO+) T cells sorted from blood. These receptors were obtained from a woman aged 18-29 years in good health. Each CDR3 is given without its conserved first and last residue. Each record gives: J gene, V gene, CDR3 protein.

j_gene: TRBJ2-1
v_gene: TRBV18
CDR3aa: ASSRTGDEQF

j_gene: TRBJ2-1
v_gene: TRBV29-1
CDR3aa: SVAQLDSEQF

j_gene: TRBJ2-7
v_gene: TRBV5-5
CDR3aa: ASTAMGWSYEQY

j_gene: TRBJ2-5
v_gene: TRBV5-1
CDR3aa: ASSSDFKETQY

j_gene: TRBJ1-5
v_gene: TRBV2
CDR3aa: ASSVFAQKNQPQH

j_gene: TRBJ2-3
v_gene: TRBV2
CDR3aa: ASLKWEGQVDTQY

j_gene: TRBJ1-2
v_gene: TRBV12-3/TRBV12-4
CDR3aa: ASSLATLNYGYT

j_gene: TRBJ2-1
v_gene: TRBV5-5
CDR3aa: ASSFRLADPNEQF

j_gene: TRBJ1-2
v_gene: TRBV12-3/TRBV12-4
CDR3aa: ASSLETGGSGYT

j_gene: TRBJ2-3
v_gene: TRBV10-2
CDR3aa: ASSDYGSRADTQY

j_gene: TRBJ1-6
v_gene: TRBV27
CDR3aa: ASSLQGNSPLH

j_gene: TRBJ2-3
v_gene: TRBV6-1
CDR3aa: ASSAGAGFGGGRADTQY

j_gene: TRBJ2-5
v_gene: TRBV3-1
CDR3aa: ACVAGGPKETQY

j_gene: TRBJ1-1
v_gene: TRBV18
CDR3aa: ASSPRGETEAF

j_gene: TRBJ2-1
v_gene: TRBV28
CDR3aa: ASSLVQIYNEQF

j_gene: TRBJ1-5
v_gene: TRBV20-1
CDR3aa: SARGGAGGDQPQH

j_gene: TRBJ1-5
v_gene: TRBV12-3/TRBV12-4
CDR3aa: ASSFSGQPQH

j_gene: TRBJ2-6
v_gene: TRBV2
CDR3aa: ASSLFTGAGANVLT

j_gene: TRBJ2-3
v_gene: TRBV6-2/TRBV6-3
CDR3aa: ASSHLTDTQY

j_gene: TRBJ2-1
v_gene: TRBV12-3/TRBV12-4
CDR3aa: ASSPRPGLAGVRSYNEQF

j_gene: TRBJ2-7
v_gene: TRBV6-1
CDR3aa: ASSGYRGYEQY

j_gene: TRBJ2-2
v_gene: TRBV6-4
CDR3aa: ASSGTGGTGELF

j_gene: TRBJ2-4
v_gene: TRBV28
CDR3aa: ASSPGESVAKNIQY

j_gene: TRBJ2-7
v_gene: TRBV6-2/TRBV6-3
CDR3aa: ASSASGGTSGIPYEQY

j_gene: TRBJ2-1
v_gene: TRBV7-2
CDR3aa: ASSLVAKEQF

j_gene: TRBJ2-2
v_gene: TRBV29-1
CDR3aa: SVTGGGTGELF

j_gene: TRBJ2-1
v_gene: TRBV27
CDR3aa: ASRAAGGGYNEQF

j_gene: TRBJ2-7
v_gene: TRBV28
CDR3aa: ASSLAGGHYEQY

j_gene: TRBJ2-1
v_gene: TRBV29-1
CDR3aa: SVESFDGRSYNEQF

j_gene: TRBJ2-2
v_gene: TRBV12-3/TRBV12-4
CDR3aa: ASSLVNRDPRNTGELF

j_gene: TRBJ1-4
v_gene: TRBV7-2
CDR3aa: ASSTKAGVIGEKLF

j_gene: TRBJ2-3
v_gene: TRBV9
CDR3aa: ASSVAPMAGDGTQY

j_gene: TRBJ2-3
v_gene: TRBV12-3/TRBV12-4
CDR3aa: ASRRASSTDTQY

j_gene: TRBJ1-6
v_gene: TRBV7-2
CDR3aa: ASRQGRYNSPLH

j_gene: TRBJ2-1
v_gene: TRBV20-1
CDR3aa: SALDSTYNEQF

j_gene: TRBJ2-7
v_gene: TRBV28
CDR3aa: AIRGGTGATSSYEQY

j_gene: TRBJ2-1
v_gene: TRBV7-9
CDR3aa: ASSLLTGAREQF

j_gene: TRBJ1-6
v_gene: TRBV3-1
CDR3aa: ASSQGPGAGSPLH

j_gene: TRBJ2-1
v_gene: TRBV20-1
CDR3aa: SARDSSGVGQF

j_gene: TRBJ2-1
v_gene: TRBV6-1
CDR3aa: ASIQTWSSYNEQF

j_gene: TRBJ1-1
v_gene: TRBV18
CDR3aa: ASSPRGEPNTEAF

j_gene: TRBJ1-1
v_gene: TRBV12-3/TRBV12-4
CDR3aa: ASSTKGMNTEAF

j_gene: TRBJ2-2
v_gene: TRBV10-3
CDR3aa: AISDPGQRNTGELF

j_gene: TRBJ2-5
v_gene: TRBV6-4
CDR3aa: ASSDSAQETQY

j_gene: TRBJ2-4
v_gene: TRBV7-2
CDR3aa: ASSLRQGANIQY